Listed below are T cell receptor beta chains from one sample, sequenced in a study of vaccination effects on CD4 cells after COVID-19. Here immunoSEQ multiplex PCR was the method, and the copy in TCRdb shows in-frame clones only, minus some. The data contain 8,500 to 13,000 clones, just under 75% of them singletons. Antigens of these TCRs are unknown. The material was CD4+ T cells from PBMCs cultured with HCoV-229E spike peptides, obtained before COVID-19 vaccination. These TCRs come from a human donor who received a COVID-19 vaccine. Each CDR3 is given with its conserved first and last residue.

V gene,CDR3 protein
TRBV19,CASSRGRGAGWLFF
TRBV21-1,CASSKSRVHSDTQYF
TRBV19,CASSPPGASNQPQHF
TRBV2,CASTFSGGNQPQHF
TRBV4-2,CASSQNPGTSAAKNIQYF
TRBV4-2,CASSQERVTNEKLFF
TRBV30,CAWSRRARDIQYF
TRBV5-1,CASSLAIAGGPQETQYF
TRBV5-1,CASSLDQVDSGNTIYF
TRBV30,CAWSPLRTSGISGEQYF
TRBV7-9,CASSLGTGDLNGYTF
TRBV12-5,CASGLGLTGGTGELFF
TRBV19,CASSIAPPGLAAYNEQFF
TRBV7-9,CASSLALNTGELFF
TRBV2,CASGGTGEGNTIYF
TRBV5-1,CASSWWDRDEQFF
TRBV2,CASTPSIGRGGTDTQYF
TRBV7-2,CASSIGTGEAFF
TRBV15,CATSRDGAFRDYGYTF
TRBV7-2,CASSIERGDTEAFF
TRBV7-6,CASSQMTGGFHEQYF
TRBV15,CATSRGGTGANVLTF
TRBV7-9,CASSLALSNQPQHF
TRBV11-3,CASAPGLGRDTQYF
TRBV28,CASSLGGRSNYGYTF
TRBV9,CASSPRLATNEKLFF
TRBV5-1,CASSLGPGEDEQYF
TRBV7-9,CASSLDRPPTDTQYF
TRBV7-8,CASSPTGSVVSNTIYF
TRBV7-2,CASSLEGRRINEQFF
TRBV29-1,CSVAENGGETQYF
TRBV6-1,CASSEDREDTEAFF
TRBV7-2,CASSLVGGLSYEQYF
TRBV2,CASNGLGPYNEQFF
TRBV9,CASSLRNGELFF
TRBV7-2,CASSFYRARNEQFF
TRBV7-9,CASSSIHVGNTEAFF
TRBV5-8,CASSSGPEGGYEQYF
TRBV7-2,CASSLYKGDTEAFF
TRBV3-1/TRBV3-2,CASSQGRNSPLHF
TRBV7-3,CASSLQGGRGVDEQFF
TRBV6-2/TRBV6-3,CASSDRDRGRSPLHF
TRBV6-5,CASSYQLTDTEAFF
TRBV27,CASSLTGTGGLDTEAFF
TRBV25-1,CASNRAGGTGELFF
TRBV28,CATHEEPPGETQYF
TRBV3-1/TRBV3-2,CASSLPGASWTEAFF
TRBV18,CASSPIQGKANYGYTF
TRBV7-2,CASSFGEGGLYGANVLTF
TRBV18,CASSPGSRSGNSPLHF
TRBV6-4,CASSDVGGKQYF
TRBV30,CAWIGGAGGYTF